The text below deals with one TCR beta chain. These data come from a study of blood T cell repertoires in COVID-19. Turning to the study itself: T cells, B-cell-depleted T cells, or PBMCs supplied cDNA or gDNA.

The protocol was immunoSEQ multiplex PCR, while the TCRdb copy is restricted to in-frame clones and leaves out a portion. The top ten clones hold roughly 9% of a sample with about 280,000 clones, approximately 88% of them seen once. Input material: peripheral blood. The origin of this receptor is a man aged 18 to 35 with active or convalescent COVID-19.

Written as DNA, the CDR3 is TGTGCCAGCAGTCCCCCGTTTCCTAGTACCAAGAACTATGGCTACACCTTC. Protein sequence: CASSPPFPSTKNYGYTF. The chain carries TRBV28 and TRBJ1-2; D remains unclear. The CDR3 runs 17 residues. V shed 5 bases and J shed 2 bases, with 21 bases lying between them. Germline values: CDR1 MDHEN, CDR2 SYDVKM.